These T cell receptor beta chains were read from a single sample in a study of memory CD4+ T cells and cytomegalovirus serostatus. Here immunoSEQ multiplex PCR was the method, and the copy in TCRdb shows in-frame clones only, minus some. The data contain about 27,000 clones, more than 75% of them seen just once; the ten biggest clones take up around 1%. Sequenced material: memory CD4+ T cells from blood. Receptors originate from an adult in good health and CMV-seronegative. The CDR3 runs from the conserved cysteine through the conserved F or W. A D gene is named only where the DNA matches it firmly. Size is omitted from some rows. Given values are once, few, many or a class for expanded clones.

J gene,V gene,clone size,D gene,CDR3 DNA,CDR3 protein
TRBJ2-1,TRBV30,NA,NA,TGTGCCTGGCTCCGGGGCACTCCGTACAATGAGCAGTTCTTC,CAWLRGTPYNEQFF
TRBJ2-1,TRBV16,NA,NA,TGTGCCAGCAGCCCCCACAATGAGCAGTTCTTC,CASSPHNEQFF
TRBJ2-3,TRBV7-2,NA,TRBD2,TGTGCCAGCAGTTTTAGCGGGGGGGCGTGGACAGATACGCAGTATTTT,CASSFSGGAWTDTQYF
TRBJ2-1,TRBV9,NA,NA,TGTGCCAGCAGCGCCCTTAGCTTGGGCGAGCAGTTCTTC,CASSALSLGEQFF
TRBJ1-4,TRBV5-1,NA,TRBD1,TGCGCCAGCAGCACCGGGACAGAAAATGAAAAACTGTTTTTT,CASSTGTENEKLFF
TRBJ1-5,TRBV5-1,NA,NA,TGCGCCAGCTCCTTTTCCGGCGGGAATCAGCCCCAGCATTTT,CASSFSGGNQPQHF
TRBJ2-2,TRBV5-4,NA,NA,TGTGCCAGCAGCCCAGGGCACGGGGGCCGAGCCACCGGGGAGCTGTTTTTT,CASSPGHGGRATGELFF
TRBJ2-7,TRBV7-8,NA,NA,TGTGCCAGCAGCTTTAGCGGTTCCTACGAGCAGTACTTC,CASSFSGSYEQYF
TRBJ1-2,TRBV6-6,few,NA,TGTGCCAGCAGTTACTCACCCCCGGAGAACTATGGCTACACCTTC,CASSYSPPENYGYTF
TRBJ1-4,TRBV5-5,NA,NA,TGTGCCAGCAGCTTGGTCAGGAATGAAAAACTGTTTTTT,CASSLVRNEKLFF
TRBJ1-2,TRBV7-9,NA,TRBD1,TGTGCCAGCAGCTCCAACCGGGACAGCTATGGCTACACCTTC,CASSSNRDSYGYTF
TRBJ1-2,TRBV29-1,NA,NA,TGCAGCGTTGTACGTCAAAACTATGGCTACACCTTC,CSVVRQNYGYTF
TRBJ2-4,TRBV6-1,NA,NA,TGTGCCAGCAGCGGGGAGGTCAAAAACATTCAGTACTTC,CASSGEVKNIQYF
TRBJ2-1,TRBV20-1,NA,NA,TGCAGTGCTAGTTCCCACAATGAGCAGTTCTTC,CSASSHNEQFF
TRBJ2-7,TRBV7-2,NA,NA,TGTGCCAGCAGCTTAGATCCAGTCTACGAGCAGTACTTC,CASSLDPVYEQYF
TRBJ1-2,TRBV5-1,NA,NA,TGCGCCAGCGCAACCTGGGGTGACTATGGCTACACCTTC,CASATWGDYGYTF
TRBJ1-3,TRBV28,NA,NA,TGTGCCAGCAGTTTACAGGGGCAGGCTGGAAACACCATATATTTT,CASSLQGQAGNTIYF
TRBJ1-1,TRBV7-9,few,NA,TGTGCCAGCAGCCTGGATCGCCTTGAAGCTTTCTTT,CASSLDRLEAFF
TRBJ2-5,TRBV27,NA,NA,TGTGCCAGCAGTTTACGGGATAGGGAGACCCAGTACTTC,CASSLRDRETQYF
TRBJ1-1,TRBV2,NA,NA,TGTGCCAGCACAAACAGGGCGAACACTGAAGCTTTCTTT,CASTNRANTEAFF
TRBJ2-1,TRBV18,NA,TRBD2,TGTGCCAGCTCACGGGAGCTACTAGCGGGAGCCAGGAATGAGCAGTTCTTC,CASSRELLAGARNEQFF
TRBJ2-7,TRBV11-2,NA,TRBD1,TGTGCCAGCAGCCGAACAGGGGATAAAGACGAGCAGTACTTC,CASSRTGDKDEQYF
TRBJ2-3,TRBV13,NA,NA,TGTGCCAGCAGCGAATCGACAGGACAGTGGGCCACAGATACGCAGTATTTT,CASSESTGQWATDTQYF
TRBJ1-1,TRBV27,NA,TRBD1,TGTGCCAGCAGCCCCCTGACAGGGACTACTGAAGCTTTCTTT,CASSPLTGTTEAFF
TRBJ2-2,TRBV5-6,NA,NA,TGTGCCAGCAGCTTGGAACGGCTTTCCGGGGAGCTGTTTTTT,CASSLERLSGELFF
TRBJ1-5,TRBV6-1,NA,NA,TGTGCCAGCCTCTTCTCCCAGGGGTGGAATCAGCCCCAGCATTTT,CASLFSQGWNQPQHF
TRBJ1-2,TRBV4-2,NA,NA,TGTGCCAGCAAGGCTGGGGACTATGGCTACACCTTC,CASKAGDYGYTF
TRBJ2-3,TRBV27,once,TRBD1,TGTGCCAGCAGCGACAGGGGGGCCTCAGATACGCAGTATTTT,CASSDRGASDTQYF
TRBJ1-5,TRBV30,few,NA,TGTGCCTGGAGTGTACAGGGTAATCAGCCCCAGCATTTT,CAWSVQGNQPQHF
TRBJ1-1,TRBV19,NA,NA,TGTGCCAGTAGTACCCAGACAGCGTTCACTGAAGCTTTCTTT,CASSTQTAFTEAFF
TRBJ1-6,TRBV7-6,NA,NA,TGTGCCAGCAGCTTAGGATCCTATAATTCACCCCTCCACTTT,CASSLGSYNSPLHF
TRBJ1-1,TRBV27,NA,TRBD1,TGTGCCAGCAGTAGTCCGGGACAGTTTACCTTGAACACTGAAGCTTTCTTT,CASSSPGQFTLNTEAFF
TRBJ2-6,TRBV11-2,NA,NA,TGTGCCAGCAGCTTTGGCAGCGCGCCTGGGGCCAACGTCCTGACTTTC,CASSFGSAPGANVLTF
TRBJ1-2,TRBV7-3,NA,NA,TGTGCCAGCAGCTTAACTGAGGGACACCAATATGGCTACACCTTC,CASSLTEGHQYGYTF
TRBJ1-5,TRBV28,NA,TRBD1,TGTGCCAGCAGGAACGACAGGGGTAGTTATCAGCCCCAGCATTTT,CASRNDRGSYQPQHF
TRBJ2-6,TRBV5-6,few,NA,TGTGCCAGCAGCTGGACAAGCCAGGGGGCCAACGTCCTGACTTTC,CASSWTSQGANVLTF
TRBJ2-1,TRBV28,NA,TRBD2,TGTGCCAGCAGCTCGACTAGCGGGAAGACCTACAATGAGCAGTTCTTC,CASSSTSGKTYNEQFF
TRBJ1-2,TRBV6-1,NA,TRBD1,TGTGCCAGCAGTGAAGACAGACAGGGACGTTACACCTTC,CASSEDRQGRYTF
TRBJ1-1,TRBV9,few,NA,TGTGCCAGCAGCGTAGACCAGGGTGAAGCTTTCTTT,CASSVDQGEAFF
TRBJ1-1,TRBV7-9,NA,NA,TGTGCCAGCAGCTTAGCAAGAACGGAGAACACTGAAGCTTTCTTT,CASSLARTENTEAFF
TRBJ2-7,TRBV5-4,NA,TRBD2,TGTGCCAGCAGCCCCACTTTGGGAGGGGACTACGAGCAGTACTTC,CASSPTLGGDYEQYF
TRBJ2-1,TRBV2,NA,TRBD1,TGTGCCAGCAGTACCCGCCGGGACAGGGAAAACAATGAGCAGTTCTTC,CASSTRRDRENNEQFF
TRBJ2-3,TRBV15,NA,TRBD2,TGTGCCACCAGCAGAAGAGATAGCGGGGCCACAGATACGCAGTATTTT,CATSRRDSGATDTQYF
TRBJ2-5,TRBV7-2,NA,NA,TGTGCCAGCAGCCCTGGGCTCGAGACCCAGTACTTC,CASSPGLETQYF
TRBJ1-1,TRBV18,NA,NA,TGTGCCAGCTCTTTCGAAGCGAACACTGAAGCTTTCTTT,CASSFEANTEAFF